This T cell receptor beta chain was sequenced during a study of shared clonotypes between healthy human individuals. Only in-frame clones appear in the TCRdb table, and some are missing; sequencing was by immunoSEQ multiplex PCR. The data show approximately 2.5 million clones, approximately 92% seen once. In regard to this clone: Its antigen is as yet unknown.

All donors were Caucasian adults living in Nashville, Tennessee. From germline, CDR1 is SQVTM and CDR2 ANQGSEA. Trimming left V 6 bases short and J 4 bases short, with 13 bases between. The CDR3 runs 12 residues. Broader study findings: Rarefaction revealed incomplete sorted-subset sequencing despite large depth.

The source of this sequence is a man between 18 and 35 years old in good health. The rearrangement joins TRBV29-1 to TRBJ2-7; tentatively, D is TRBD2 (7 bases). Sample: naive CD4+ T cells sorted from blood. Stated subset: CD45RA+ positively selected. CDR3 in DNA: TGCAGCGTCCACGAGGGGGGGTACGAGCAGTACTTC. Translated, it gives CSVHEGGYEQYF.